This TCR beta chain came from a study of blood T cell repertoires in COVID-19. Germline V gives CDR1 MNHNY, CDR2 SVGAGI (reference sequence). This CDR3 region has 14 residues. The V end was cut by 0 bases, the J end by 9 bases, with 9 bases between. Produced via immunoSEQ multiplex PCR; TCRdb's table is partial and in-frame only. The sample records some 300,000 clones, over 85% being singletons. The TCR was taken from a woman aged 25 to 39 with COVID-19, enrolled during active disease. Sequencing used peripheral blood. This chain uses TRBV6-6 with TRBJ1-6; D possibly corresponds to TRBD1 (5 bases). CDR3 bases: TGTGCCAGCAGTTACTCGCAGGGTTCTTCACCCCTCCACTTT. This gives the protein CASSYSQGSSPLHF.